This TCR beta chain originates from a study of blood T cell repertoires in COVID-19 (dated by TCRdb to between 2020 and 2021). Context from the whole study: Samples from collaborators originated in the United States, Italy and Spain and spanned both the acute and convalescent phases of COVID-19. Where available, HLA class I and class II types were taken from metadata supplied by the sample provider and were not determined by assay-based typing. Samples were obtained from the ongoing ImmuneRACE study (first 160 participants) and from approximately 1,200 subjects provided by 6 global collaborators. The material from the prospective study consisted of cDNA or gDNA derived from T cells, B-cell-depleted T cells, or PBMCs. Deeply sampled blood TCRbeta repertoires from subjects exposed to, actively infected with, or recovered from COVID-19 were included in the dataset. The sample metadata nearly always contained a de-identified subject ID, COVID-19 status, age in years and sex. The repertoires were released in a freely available public database intended as a resource for research on the immune response to SARS-CoV-2.

In regard to this clone: Its antigen is not yet known. Base quality data are lacking; no much larger clone is found one base away.

Study-wide findings and limitations: Clinical and demographic metadata were provided uncurated, with the amount varying by source and participant.

CDR1 SQVTM and CDR2 ANQGSEA were looked up in the germline V gene. V is trimmed back by 5 bases and J by 4 bases, and the junction contains 4 bases that no gene match accounts for. Reading from cysteine to phenylalanine, the CDR3 counts 12 amino acids. The kept DNA is CDR3 alone, 36 bases in frame from the first base. Collaborating institutions collected whole blood in K2EDTA tubes following their own protocols. For TCRbeta analysis, collaborators shipped samples as frozen whole blood, isolated PBMCs, or DNA extracted from either of those sample types. TCRbeta CDR3 regions were amplified from genomic DNA by means of the immunoSEQ Assay, a bias-controlled multiplex PCR. The study's own analysis went as follows. Nucleated cell counts per sample were estimated from amplification of reference gene primers within the assay. To quantify the absolute abundance of each unique TCRbeta CDR3 rearrangement, sequence reads were collapsed and filtered. For each sample, productive Simpson clonality was calculated as the square root of Simpson's diversity index over productive rearrangements. The clones in this table, taken by TCRdb from immuneACCESS, are in-frame only. Not every clone is retained; where verified, under half of the shortfall comes from an unresolved V gene, and the cause of the rest is unknown. That table gives V, J and clone size, and the DNA gave D and trimming. In this sample the table shows about 14,000 clones, less than 80% of which occur a single time. Of the sample, 9.7% is held by the ten largest clones.

The sequenced material came from peripheral blood. The V gene is TRBV29-1 and the J gene is TRBJ2-7; TRBD1 fits 8 bases in the junction. The TCR comes from a man between 65 and 85 years old with acute or convalescent COVID-19. DNA sequence: TGCAGCGTTCAGGGGGCCAGATACGAGCAGTACTTC. Translated, it reads CSVQGARYEQYF.